This TCR beta chain stems from a study of cytomegalovirus exposure and HLA in healthy donors. Whole-study findings and limits: Later analysis revealed greater clonal expansion in HLA-associated TCR beta chains than in equally common others.

Turning to this clone: The antigen is not known.

The CDR3 is made up of 14 amino acids. Germline V gene data show CDR1 as SGHNT and CDR2 as YYREEE (reference sequence). The germline V and J ends were trimmed by 0 bases and 2 bases, with 8 bases remaining between them. PCR primers comprised 60 Vbeta and 13 Jbeta primers. Clones were sequenced by immunoSEQ multiplex PCR, and TCRdb holds only the in-frame ones, with some missing. The top ten clones hold around 4.2% of a sample with about 130,000 clones, roughly 74% of them seen once. This chain joins TRBV5-4 and TRBJ1-2, with D possibly TRBD1 on 5 matching bases. Sequencing input: PBMCs. The TCR comes from a woman in her forties or fifties in good health and CMV-seropositive. The CDR3 is CASSLVQVNYGYTF. CDR3 nucleotide sequence: TGTGCCAGCAGCTTGGTACAGGTGAACTATGGCTACACCTTC.